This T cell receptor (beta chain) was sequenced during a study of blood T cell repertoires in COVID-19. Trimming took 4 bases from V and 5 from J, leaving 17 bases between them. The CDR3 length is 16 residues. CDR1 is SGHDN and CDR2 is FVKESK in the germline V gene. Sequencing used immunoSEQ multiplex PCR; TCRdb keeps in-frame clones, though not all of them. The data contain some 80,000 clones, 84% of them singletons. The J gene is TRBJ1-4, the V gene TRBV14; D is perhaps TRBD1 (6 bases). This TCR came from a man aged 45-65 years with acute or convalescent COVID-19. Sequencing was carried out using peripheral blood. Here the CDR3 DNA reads TGTGCCAGCAGCCGCCATACCGGGACAAAAAATGAAAAACTGTTTTTT. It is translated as CASSRHTGTKNEKLFF.